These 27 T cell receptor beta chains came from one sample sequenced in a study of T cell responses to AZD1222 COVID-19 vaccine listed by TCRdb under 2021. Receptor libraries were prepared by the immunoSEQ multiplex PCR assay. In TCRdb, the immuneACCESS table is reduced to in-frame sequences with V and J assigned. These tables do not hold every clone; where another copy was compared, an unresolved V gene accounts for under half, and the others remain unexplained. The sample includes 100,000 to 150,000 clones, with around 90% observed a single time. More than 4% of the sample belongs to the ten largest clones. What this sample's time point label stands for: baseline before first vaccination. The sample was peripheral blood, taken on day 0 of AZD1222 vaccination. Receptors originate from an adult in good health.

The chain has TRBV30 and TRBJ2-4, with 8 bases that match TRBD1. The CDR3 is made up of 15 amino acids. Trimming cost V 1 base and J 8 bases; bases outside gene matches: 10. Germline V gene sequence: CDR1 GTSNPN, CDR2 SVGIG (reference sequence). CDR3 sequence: CAWSDPRTGIDIQYF. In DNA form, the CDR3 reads TGTGCCTGGAGTGACCCCAGGACAGGGATAGACATTCAGTACTTC.

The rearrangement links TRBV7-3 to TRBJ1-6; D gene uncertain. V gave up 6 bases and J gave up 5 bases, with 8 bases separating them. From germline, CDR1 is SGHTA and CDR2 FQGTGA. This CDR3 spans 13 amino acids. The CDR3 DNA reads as TGTGCCAGCAGTCTCAGTAATAATTCACCCCTCCACTTT. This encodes CASSLSNNSPLHF.

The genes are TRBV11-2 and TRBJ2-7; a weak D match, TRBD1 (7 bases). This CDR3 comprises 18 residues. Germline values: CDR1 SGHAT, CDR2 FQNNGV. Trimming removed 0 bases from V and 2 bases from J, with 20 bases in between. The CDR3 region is CASSLDVSGGQTTYEQYF. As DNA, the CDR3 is TGTGCCAGCAGCTTAGATGTGTCCGGGGGACAGACTACCTACGAGCAGTACTTC. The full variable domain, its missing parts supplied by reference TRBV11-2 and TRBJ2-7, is EAGVAQSPRYKIIEKRQSVAFWCNPISGHATLYWYQQILGQGPKLLIQFQNNGVVDDSQLPKDRFSAERLKGVDSTLKIQPAKLEDSAVYLCASSLDVSGGQTTYEQYFGPGTRLTVT.

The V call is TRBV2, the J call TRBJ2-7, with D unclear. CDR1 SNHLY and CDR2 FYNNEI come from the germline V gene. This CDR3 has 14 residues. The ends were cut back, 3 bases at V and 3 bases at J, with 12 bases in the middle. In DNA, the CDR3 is TGTGCCAGCAGTGACCTTGAACTCGGCTACGAGCAGTACTTC. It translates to CASSDLELGYEQYF.

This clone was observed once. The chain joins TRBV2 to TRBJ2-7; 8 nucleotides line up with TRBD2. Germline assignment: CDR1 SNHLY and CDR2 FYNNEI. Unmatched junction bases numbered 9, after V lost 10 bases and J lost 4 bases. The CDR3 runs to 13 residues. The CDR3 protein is CATRRGAPYEQYF. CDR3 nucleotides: TGTGCCACCAGGCGGGGGGCACCTTACGAGCAGTACTTC. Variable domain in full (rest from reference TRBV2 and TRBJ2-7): EPEVTQTPSHQVTQMGQEVILRCVPISNHLYFYWYRQILGQKVEFLVSFYNNEISEKSEIFDDQFSVERPDGSNFTLKIRSTKLEDSAMYFCATRRGAPYEQYFGPGTRLTVT.

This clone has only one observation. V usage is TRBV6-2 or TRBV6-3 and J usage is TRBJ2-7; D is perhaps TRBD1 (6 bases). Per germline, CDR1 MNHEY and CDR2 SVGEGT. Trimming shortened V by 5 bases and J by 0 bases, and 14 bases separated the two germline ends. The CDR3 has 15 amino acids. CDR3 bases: TGTGCCAGCAGTAGTCCAGGGGCCCCCTCCTACGAGCAGTACTTC. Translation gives CASSSPGAPSYEQYF.

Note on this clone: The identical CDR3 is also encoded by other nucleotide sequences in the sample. Here the CDR3 reads CASSLTTSTDTQYF. The CDR3 nucleotides are TGTGCCAGCAGCCTGACTACCAGCACAGATACGCAGTATTTT. The chain employs TRBV11-3 and TRBJ2-3, with a weak D call TRBD2 (5 bases). V gave up 5 bases and J gave up 0 bases, with 9 bases separating them. CDR1 is SGHNT and CDR2 is YENEEA in the germline V gene. This CDR3 comprises 14 residues.

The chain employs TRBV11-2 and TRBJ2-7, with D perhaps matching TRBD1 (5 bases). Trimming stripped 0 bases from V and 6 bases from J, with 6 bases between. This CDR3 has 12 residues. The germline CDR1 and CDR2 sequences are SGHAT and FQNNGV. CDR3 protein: CASSLDRGEQYF. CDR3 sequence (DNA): TGTGCCAGCAGCTTAGATAGGGGCGAGCAGTACTTC.

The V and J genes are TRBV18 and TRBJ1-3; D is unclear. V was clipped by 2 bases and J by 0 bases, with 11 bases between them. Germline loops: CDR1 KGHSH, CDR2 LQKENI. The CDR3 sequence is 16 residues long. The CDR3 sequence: CASSPSPPSSGNTIYF. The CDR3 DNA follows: TGTGCCAGCTCACCATCCCCCCCCAGCTCTGGAAACACCATATATTTT.

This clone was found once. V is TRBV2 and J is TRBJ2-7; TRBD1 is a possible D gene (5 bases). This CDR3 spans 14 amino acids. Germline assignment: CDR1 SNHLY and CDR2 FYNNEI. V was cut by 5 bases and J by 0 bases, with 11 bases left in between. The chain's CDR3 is CASSRQGDSYEQYF. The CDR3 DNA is TGTGCCAGCAGTAGGCAGGGCGACTCCTACGAGCAGTACTTC.

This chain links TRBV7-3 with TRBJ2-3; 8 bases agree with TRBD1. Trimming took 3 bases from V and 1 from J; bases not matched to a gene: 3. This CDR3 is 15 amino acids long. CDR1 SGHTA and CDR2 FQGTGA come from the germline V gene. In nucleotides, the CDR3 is TGTGCCAGCAGCTTCACAGGGGGTGGCACAGATACGCAGTATTTT. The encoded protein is CASSFTGGGTDTQYF.

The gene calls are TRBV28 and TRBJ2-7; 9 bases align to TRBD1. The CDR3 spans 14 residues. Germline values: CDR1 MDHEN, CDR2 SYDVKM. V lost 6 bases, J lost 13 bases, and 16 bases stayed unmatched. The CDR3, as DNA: TGTGCCAGCAGCGACCCGGGACAGGGACCCCGTAGCTACTTC. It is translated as CASSDPGQGPRSYF.

CDR3 sequence reads: CAWSPRREQFF. In DNA form, the CDR3 reads TGTGCCTGGAGCCCTAGGCGTGAGCAGTTCTTC. This sequence joins TRBV30 and TRBJ2-1; D is ambiguous. V lost 3 bases and J lost 9, with 9 bases in between. CDR1 GTSNPN and CDR2 SVGIG come from the germline V gene (reference sequence). The CDR3 extends over 11 amino acids.

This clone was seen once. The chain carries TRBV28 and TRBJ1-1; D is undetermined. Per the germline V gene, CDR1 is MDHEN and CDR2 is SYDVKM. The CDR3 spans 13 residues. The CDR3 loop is CSTEERWDTEAFF. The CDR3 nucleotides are TGTTCAACGGAGGAACGGTGGGACACTGAAGCTTTCTTT.

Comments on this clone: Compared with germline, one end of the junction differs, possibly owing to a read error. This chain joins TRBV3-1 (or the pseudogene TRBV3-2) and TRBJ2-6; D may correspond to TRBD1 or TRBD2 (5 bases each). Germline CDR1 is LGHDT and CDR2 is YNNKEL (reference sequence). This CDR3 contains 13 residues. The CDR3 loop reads CGTASSGANVLTF. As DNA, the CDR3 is TGCGGGACGGCCAGCTCTGGGGCCAACGTCCTGACTTTC.

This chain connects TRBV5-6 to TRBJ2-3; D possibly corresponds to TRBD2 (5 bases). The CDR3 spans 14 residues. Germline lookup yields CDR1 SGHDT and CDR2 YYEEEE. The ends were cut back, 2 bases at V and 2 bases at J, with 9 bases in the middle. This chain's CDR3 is CASSLAVPTDTQYF. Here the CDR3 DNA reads TGTGCCAGCAGCTTAGCGGTTCCCACAGATACGCAGTATTTT.

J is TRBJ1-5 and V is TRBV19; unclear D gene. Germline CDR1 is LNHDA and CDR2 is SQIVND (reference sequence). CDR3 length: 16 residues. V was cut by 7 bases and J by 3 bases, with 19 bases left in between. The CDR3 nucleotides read TGTGCCAGTACGCGGGAGGGCCGAGGTCACAATCAGCCCCAGCATTTT. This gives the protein CASTREGRGHNQPQHF. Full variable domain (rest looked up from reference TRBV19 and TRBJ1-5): DGGITQSPKYLFRKEGQNVTLSCEQNLNHDAMYWYRQDPGQGLRLIYYSQIVNDFQKGDIAEGYSVSREKKESFPLTVTSAQKNPTAFYLCASTREGRGHNQPQHFGDGTRLSIL.

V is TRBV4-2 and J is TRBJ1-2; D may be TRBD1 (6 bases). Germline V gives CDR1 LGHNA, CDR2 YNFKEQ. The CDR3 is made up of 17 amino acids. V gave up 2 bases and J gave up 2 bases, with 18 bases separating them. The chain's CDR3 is CASSQQRGQGHNYGYTF. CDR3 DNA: TGTGCCAGCAGCCAACAGCGTGGGCAGGGACACAACTATGGCTACACCTTC.

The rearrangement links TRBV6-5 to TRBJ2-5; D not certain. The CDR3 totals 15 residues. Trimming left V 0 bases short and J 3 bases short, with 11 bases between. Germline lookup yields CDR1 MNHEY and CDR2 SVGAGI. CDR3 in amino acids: CASSYSPGSKETQYF. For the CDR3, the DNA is TGTGCCAGCAGTTACTCTCCGGGCTCGAAAGAGACCCAGTACTTC.

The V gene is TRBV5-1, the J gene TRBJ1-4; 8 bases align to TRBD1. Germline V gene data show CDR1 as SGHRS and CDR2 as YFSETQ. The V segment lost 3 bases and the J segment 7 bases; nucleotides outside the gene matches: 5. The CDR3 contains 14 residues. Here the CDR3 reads CASSSTGGAEKLFF. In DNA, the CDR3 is TGCGCCAGCAGCTCCACAGGGGGGGCTGAAAAACTGTTTTTT. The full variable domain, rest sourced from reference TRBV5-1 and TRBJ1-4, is KAGVTQTPRYLIKTRGQQVTLSCSPISGHRSVSWYQQTPGQGLQFLFEYFSETQRNKGNFPGRFSGRQFSNSRSEMNVSTLELGDSALYLCASSSTGGAEKLFFGSGTQLSVL.

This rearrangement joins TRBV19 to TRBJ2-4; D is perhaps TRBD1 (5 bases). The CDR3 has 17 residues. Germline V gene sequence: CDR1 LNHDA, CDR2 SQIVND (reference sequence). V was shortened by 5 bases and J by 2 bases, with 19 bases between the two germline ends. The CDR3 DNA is TGTGCCAGTAGTCCACAGGCCACCCCTTCCCCCAAAAACATTCAGTACTTC. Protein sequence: CASSPQATPSPKNIQYF.

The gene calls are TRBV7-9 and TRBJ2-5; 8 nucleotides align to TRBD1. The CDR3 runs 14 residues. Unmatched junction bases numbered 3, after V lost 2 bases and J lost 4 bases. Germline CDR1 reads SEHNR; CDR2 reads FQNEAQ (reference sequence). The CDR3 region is CASSLFQGAETQYF. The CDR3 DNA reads TGTGCCAGCAGCTTATTCCAGGGGGCAGAGACCCAGTACTTC.

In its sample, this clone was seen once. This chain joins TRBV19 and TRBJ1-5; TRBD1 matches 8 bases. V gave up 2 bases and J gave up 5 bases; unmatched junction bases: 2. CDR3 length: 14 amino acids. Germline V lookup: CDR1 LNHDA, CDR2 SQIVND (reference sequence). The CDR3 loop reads CASSIMDRDQPQHF. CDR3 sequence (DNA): TGTGCCAGTAGTATAATGGACAGGGATCAGCCCCAGCATTTT.

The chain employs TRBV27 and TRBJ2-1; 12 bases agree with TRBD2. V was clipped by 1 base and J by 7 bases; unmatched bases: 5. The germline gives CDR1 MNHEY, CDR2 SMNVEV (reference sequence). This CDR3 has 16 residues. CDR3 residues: CASSLYGTSGPNEQFF. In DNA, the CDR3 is TGTGCCAGCAGTTTATATGGGACTAGCGGGCCTAATGAGCAGTTCTTC.

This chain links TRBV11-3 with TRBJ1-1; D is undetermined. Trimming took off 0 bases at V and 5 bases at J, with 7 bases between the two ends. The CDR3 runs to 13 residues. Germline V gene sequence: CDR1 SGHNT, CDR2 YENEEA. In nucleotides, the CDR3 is TGTGCCAGCAGCTTAGATCGGTGGACTGAAGCTTTCTTT. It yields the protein CASSLDRWTEAFF.

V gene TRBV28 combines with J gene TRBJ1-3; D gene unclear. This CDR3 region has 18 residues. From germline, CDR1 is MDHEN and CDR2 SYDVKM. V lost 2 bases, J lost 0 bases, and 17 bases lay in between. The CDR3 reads CASSLGFWSRFSGNTIYF. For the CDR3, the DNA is TGTGCCAGCAGTTTAGGTTTTTGGTCCCGCTTCTCTGGAAACACCATATATTTT.

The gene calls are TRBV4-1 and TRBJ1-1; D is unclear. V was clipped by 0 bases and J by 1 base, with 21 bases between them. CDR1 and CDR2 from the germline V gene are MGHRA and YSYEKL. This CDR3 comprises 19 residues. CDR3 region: CASSQDTSRFRLKNTEAFF. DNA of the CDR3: TGCGCCAGCAGCCAAGATACCTCTAGGTTCCGCTTAAAGAACACTGAAGCTTTCTTT.